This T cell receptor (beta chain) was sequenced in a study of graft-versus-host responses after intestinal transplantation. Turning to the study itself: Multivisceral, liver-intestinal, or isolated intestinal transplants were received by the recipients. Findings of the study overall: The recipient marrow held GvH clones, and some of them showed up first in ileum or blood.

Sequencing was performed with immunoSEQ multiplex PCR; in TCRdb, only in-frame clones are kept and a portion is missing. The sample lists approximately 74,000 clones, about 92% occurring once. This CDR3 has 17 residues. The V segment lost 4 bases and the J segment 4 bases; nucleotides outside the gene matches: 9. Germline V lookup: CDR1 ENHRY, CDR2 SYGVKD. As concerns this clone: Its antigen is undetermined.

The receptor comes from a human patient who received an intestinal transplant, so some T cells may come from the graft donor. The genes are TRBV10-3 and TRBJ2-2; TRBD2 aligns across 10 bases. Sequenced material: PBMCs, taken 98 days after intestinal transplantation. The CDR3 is CAISVGAGGLGTGELFF. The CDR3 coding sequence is TGTGCCATCAGTGTTGGAGCGGGAGGGCTGGGCACCGGGGAGCTGTTTTTT.